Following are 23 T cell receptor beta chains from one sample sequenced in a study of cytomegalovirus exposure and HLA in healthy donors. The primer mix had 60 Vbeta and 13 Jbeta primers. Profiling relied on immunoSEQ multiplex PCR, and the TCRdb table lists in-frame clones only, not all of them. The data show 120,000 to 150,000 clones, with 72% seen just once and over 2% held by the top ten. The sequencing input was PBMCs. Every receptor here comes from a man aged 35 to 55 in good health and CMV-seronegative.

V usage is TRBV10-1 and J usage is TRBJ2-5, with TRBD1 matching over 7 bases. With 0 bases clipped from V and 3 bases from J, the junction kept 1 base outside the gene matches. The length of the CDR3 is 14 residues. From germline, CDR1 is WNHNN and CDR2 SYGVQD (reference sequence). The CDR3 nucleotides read TGCGCCAGCAGTGAGTCGGGGACAGAAGAGACCCAGTACTTC. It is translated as CASSESGTEETQYF.

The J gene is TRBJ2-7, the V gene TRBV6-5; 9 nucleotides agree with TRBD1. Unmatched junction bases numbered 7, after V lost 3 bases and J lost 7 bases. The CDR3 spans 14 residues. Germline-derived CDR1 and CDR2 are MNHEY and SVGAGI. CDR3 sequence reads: CASSYQQGAGEQYF. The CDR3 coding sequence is TGTGCCAGCAGTTATCAACAGGGGGCCGGGGAGCAGTACTTC.

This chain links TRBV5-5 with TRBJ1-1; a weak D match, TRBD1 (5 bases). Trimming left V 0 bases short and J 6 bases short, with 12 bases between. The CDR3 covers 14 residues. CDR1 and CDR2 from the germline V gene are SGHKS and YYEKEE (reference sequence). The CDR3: CASSLVGDSSEAFF. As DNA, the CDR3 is TGTGCCAGCAGCTTGGTGGGGGACTCTTCTGAAGCTTTCTTT.

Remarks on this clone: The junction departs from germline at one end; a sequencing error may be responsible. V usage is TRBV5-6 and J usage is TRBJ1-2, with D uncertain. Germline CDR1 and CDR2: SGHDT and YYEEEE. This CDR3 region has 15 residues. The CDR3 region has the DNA TGTGCCAGCAGCTTGTCCCGCGGCGCTTACTATGGCTACCCCTTC. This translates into CASSLSRGAYYGYPF. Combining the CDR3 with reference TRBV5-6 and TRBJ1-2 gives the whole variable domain DAGVTQSPTHLIKTRGQQVTLRCSPKSGHDTVSWYQQALGQGPQFIFQYYEEEERQRGNFPDRFSGHQFPNYSSELNVNALLLGDSALYLCASSLSRGAYYGYPFGSGTRLTVV.

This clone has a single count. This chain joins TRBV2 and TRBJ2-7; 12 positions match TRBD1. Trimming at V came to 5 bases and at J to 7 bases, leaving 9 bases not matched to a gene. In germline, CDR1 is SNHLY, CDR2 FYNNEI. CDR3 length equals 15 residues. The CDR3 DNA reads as TGTGCCAGCAGTCTACCGGGACAGGGGGCGGGGGAGCAGTACTTC. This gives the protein CASSLPGQGAGEQYF. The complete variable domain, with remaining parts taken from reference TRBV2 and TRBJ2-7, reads EPEVTQTPSHQVTQMGQEVILRCVPISNHLYFYWYRQILGQKVEFLVSFYNNEISEKSEIFDDQFSVERPDGSNFTLKIRSTKLEDSAMYFCASSLPGQGAGEQYFGPGTRLTVT.

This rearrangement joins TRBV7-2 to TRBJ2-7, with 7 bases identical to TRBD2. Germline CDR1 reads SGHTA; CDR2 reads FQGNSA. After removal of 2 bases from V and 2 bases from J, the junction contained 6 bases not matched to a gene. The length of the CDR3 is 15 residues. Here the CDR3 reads CASSLSGTGTYEQYF. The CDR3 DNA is TGTGCCAGCAGCTTAAGCGGGACGGGAACCTACGAGCAGTACTTC.

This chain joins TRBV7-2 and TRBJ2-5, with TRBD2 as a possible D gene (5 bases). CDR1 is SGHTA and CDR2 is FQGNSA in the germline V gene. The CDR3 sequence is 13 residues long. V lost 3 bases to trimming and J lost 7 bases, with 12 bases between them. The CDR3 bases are TGTGCCAGCAGCTTCCGGGGTGAAGCGACCCAGTACTTC. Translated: CASSFRGEATQYF. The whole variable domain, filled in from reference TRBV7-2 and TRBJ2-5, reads GAGVSQSPSNKVTEKGKDVELRCDPISGHTALYWYRQSLGQGLEFLIYFQGNSAPDKSGLPSDRFSAERTGGSVSTLTIQRTQQEDSAVYLCASSFRGEATQYFGPGTRLLVL.

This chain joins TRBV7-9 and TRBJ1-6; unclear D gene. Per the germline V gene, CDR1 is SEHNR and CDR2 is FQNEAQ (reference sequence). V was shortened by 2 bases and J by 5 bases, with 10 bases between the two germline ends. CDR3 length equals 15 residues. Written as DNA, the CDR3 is TGTGCCAGCAGCTTATACACAGTGGATAATTCACCCCTCCACTTT. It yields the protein CASSLYTVDNSPLHF.

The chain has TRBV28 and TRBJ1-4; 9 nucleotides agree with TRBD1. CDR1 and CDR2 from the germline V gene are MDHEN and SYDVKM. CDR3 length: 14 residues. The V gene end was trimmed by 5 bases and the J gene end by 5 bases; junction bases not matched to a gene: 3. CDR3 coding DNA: TGTGCCAGCAGTATCGGACAGGGGAATGAAAAACTGTTTTTT. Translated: CASSIGQGNEKLFF.

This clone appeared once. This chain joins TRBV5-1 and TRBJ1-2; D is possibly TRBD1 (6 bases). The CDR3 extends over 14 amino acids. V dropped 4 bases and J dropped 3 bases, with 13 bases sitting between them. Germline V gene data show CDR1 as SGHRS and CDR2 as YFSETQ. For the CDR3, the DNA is TGCGCCAGCAGCATCGGAGGGGGGGACTATGGCTACACCTTC. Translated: CASSIGGGDYGYTF.

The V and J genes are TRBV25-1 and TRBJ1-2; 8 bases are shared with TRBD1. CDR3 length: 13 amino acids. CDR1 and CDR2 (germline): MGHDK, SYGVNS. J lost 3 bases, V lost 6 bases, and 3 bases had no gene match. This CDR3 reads CASRDREHYGYTF. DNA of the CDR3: TGTGCCAGCAGGGACAGGGAGCACTATGGCTACACCTTC.

CDR3 in DNA: TGTGCCAGCAGCTTGGCACAGGGTGTTCAGCCCCAGCATTTT. It encodes CASSLAQGVQPQHF. V usage is TRBV5-8 and J usage is TRBJ1-5; D is perhaps TRBD1 (6 bases). Germline CDR1 is SGHTS and CDR2 is YDEGEE. The V end was cut by 0 bases, the J end by 6 bases, with 10 bases between. The CDR3 is 14 residues long.

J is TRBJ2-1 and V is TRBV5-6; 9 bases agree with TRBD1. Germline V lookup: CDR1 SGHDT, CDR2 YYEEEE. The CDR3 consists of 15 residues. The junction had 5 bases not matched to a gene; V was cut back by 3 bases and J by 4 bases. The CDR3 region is CASSWGTGPYNEQFF. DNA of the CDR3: TGTGCCAGCAGCTGGGGGACAGGGCCTTACAATGAGCAGTTCTTC. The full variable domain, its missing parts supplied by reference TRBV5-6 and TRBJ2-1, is DAGVTQSPTHLIKTRGQQVTLRCSPKSGHDTVSWYQQALGQGPQFIFQYYEEEERQRGNFPDRFSGHQFPNYSSELNVNALLLGDSALYLCASSWGTGPYNEQFFGPGTRLTVL.

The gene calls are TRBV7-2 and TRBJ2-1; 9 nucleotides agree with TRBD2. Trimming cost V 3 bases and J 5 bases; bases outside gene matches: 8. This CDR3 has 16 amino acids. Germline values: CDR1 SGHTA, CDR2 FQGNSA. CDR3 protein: CASSLSRTSVDNEQFF. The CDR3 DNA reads TGTGCCAGCAGCTTGTCCCGGACTAGCGTGGACAATGAGCAGTTCTTC.

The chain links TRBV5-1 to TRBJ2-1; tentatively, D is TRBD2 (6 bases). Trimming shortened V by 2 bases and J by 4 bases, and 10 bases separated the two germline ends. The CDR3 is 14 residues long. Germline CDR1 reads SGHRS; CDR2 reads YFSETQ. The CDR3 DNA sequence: TGCGCCAGCAGCTTCGGGGGTGTATACAATGAGCAGTTCTTC. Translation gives CASSFGGVYNEQFF.

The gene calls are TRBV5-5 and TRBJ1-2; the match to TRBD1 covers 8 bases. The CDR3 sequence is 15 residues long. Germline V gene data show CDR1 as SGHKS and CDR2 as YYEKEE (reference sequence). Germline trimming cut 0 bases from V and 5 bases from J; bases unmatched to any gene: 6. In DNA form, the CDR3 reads TGTGCCAGCAGCTTGGGCGGACAGGGTTATTATGGCTACACCTTC. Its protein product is CASSLGGQGYYGYTF.

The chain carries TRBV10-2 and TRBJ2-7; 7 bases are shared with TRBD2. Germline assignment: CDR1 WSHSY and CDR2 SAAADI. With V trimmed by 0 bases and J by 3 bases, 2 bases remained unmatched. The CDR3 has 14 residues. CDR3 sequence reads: CASSESGTNYEQYF. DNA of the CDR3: TGCGCCAGCAGTGAGTCCGGGACTAACTACGAGCAGTACTTC.

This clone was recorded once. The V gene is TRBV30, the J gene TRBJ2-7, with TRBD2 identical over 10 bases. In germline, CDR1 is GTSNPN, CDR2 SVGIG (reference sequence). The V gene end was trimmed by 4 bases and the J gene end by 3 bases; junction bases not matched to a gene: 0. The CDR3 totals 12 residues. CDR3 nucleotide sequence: TGTGCCTGGACTAGCGGGAGCTACGAGCAGTACTTC. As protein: CAWTSGSYEQYF.

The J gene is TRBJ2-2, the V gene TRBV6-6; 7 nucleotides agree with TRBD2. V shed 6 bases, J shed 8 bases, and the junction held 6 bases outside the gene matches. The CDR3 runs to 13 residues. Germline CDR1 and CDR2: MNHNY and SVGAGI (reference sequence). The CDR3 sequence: CASRGPGGGELFF. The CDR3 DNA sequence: TGTGCCAGCAGGGGTCCGGGGGGAGGGGAGCTGTTTTTT.

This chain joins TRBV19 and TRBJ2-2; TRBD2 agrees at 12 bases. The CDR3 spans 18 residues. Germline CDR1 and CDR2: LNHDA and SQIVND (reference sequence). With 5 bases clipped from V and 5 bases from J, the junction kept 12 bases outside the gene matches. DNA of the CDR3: TGTGCCAGTAGTCTTATAACGACTAGCGGGGGAGGGACCGGGGAGCTGTTTTTT. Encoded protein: CASSLITTSGGGTGELFF.

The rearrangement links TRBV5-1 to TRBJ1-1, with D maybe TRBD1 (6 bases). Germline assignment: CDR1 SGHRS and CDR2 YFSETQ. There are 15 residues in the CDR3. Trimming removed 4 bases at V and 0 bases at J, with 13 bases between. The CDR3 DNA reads TGCGCCAGCAGCCTGAACAGGGCTTTGAACACTGAAGCTTTCTTT. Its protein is CASSLNRALNTEAFF. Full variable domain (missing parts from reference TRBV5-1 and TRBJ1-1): KAGVTQTPRYLIKTRGQQVTLSCSPISGHRSVSWYQQTPGQGLQFLFEYFSETQRNKGNFPGRFSGRQFSNSRSEMNVSTLELGDSALYLCASSLNRALNTEAFFGQGTRLTVV.

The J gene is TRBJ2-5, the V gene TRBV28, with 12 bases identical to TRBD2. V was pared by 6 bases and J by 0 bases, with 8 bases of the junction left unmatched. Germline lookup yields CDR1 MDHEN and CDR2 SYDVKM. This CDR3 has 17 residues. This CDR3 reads CASSGPSGRGNQETQYF. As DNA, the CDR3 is TGTGCCAGCAGCGGGCCTAGCGGGAGGGGAAACCAAGAGACCCAGTACTTC. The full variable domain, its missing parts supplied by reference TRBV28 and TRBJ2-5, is DVKVTQSSRYLVKRTGEKVFLECVQDMDHENMFWYRQDPGLGLRLIYFSYDVKMKEKGDIPEGYSVSREKKERFSLILESASTNQTSMYLCASSGPSGRGNQETQYFGPGTRLLVL.

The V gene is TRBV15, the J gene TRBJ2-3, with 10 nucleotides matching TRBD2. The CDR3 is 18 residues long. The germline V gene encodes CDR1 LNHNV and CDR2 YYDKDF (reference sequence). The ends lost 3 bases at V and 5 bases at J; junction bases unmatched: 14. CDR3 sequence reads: CATSREISSGSTEDTQYF. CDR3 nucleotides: TGTGCCACCAGCAGGGAAATTTCTAGCGGGAGTACCGAAGATACGCAGTATTTT.